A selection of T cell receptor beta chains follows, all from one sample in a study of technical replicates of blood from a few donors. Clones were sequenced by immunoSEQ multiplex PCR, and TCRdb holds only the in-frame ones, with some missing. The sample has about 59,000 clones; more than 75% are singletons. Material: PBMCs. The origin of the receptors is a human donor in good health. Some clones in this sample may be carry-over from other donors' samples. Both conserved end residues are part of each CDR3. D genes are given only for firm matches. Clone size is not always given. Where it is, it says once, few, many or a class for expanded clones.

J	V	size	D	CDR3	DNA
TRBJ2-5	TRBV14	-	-	CASSQDGPGAQYF	TGTGCCAGCAGCCAAGACGGGCCCGGGGCCCAGTACTTC
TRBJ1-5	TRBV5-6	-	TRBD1	CASTRGQGNQPQHF	TGTGCCAGCACCCGCGGACAGGGCAATCAGCCCCAGCATTTT
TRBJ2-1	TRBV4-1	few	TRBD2	CASSQPPLLAGKQNEQFF	TGCGCCAGCAGCCAACCTCCCTTACTAGCGGGGAAACAAAATGAGCAGTTCTTC
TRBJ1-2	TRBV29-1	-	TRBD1	CSAMDRTNNYGYTF	TGCAGCGCGATGGACAGGACTAACAACTATGGCTACACCTTC
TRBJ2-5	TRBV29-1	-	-	CSAGGQETQYF	TGCAGCGCAGGGGGGCAAGAGACCCAGTACTTC
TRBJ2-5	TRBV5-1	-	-	CASSLAEGEETQYF	TGCGCCAGCAGCTTGGCCGAGGGAGAGGAGACCCAGTACTTC
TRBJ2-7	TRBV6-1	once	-	CASSVNLGIQQYF	TGTGCCAGCAGTGTAAATCTCGGGATCCAGCAGTACTTC
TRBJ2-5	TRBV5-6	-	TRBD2	CASSEEVGASGIKETQYF	TGTGCCAGCAGCGAAGAGGTCGGTGCTAGCGGGATCAAAGAGACCCAGTACTTC
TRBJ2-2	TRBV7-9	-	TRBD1	CASSSDRGSTGELFF	TGTGCCAGCAGCTCTGACAGGGGTAGCACCGGGGAGCTGTTTTTT
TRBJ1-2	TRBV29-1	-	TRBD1	CSVDSVGTEREGYTF	TGCAGCGTTGATTCGGTGGGGACAGAACGGGAGGGCTACACCTTC
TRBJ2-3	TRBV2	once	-	CASTGGRASTDTQYF	TGTGCCAGCACCGGCGGCAGGGCTAGCACAGATACGCAGTATTTT
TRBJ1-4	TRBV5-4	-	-	CASSPGGRADEKLFF	TGTGCCAGCAGTCCCGGCGGCAGGGCGGATGAAAAACTGTTTTTT
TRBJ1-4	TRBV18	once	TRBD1	CASSPPNRGREKLFF	TGTGCCAGCTCACCACCGAACAGGGGGCGTGAAAAACTGTTTTTT
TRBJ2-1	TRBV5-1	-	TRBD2	CASSSSGSYNEQFF	TGCGCCAGCAGCTCTAGCGGGAGTTACAATGAGCAGTTCTTC
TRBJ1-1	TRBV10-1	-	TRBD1	CAIPLYRGKAEAFF	TGCGCCATTCCGCTTTACAGGGGAAAAGCTGAAGCTTTCTTT
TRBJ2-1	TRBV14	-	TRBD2	CASSRILAGNNEQFF	TGTGCCAGCAGCCGTATACTAGCGGGAAATAATGAGCAGTTCTTC
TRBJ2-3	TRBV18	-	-	CASSPAFSFPGSTDTQYF	TGTGCCAGCTCACCAGCCTTCTCCTTCCCGGGGAGCACAGATACGCAGTATTTT
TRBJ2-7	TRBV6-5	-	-	CASKQGGLGEQYF	TGTGCCAGCAAACAGGGGGGGCTGGGGGAGCAGTACTTC
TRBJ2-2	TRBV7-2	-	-	CASSLEGLVTGELFF	TGTGCCAGCAGCTTAGAGGGACTCGTCACCGGGGAGCTGTTTTTT
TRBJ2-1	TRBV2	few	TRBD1	CARTGAYNEQFF	TGTGCCAGAACAGGGGCCTACAATGAGCAGTTCTTC
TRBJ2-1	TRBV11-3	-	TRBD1	CASSQSPDRGSYNEQFF	TGTGCCAGCAGTCAATCTCCCGACAGGGGGTCCTACAATGAGCAGTTCTTC
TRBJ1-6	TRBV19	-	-	CASSIEGKVGSPLHF	TGTGCCAGTAGTATAGAGGGCAAGGTCGGTTCACCCCTCCACTTT
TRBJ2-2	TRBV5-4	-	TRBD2	CASSLVAGNAGELFF	TGTGCCAGCAGCTTGGTAGCGGGAAACGCCGGGGAGCTGTTTTTT
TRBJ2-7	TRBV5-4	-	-	CASSWSGLSYEQYF	TGTGCCAGCAGCTGGAGCGGTCTCTCCTACGAGCAGTACTTC
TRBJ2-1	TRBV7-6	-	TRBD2	CASSPTLAGPANEQFF	TGTGCCAGCAGCCCTACTCTAGCGGGACCCGCCAATGAGCAGTTCTTC
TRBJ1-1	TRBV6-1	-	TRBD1	CASVTGGTEAFF	TGTGCCAGCGTTACAGGGGGGACTGAAGCTTTCTTT
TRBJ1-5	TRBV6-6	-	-	CASSSGGYQPQHF	TGTGCCAGCAGTTCGGGTGGCTATCAGCCCCAGCATTTT
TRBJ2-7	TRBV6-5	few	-	CASRQSYEQYF	TGTGCCAGTCGACAGTCCTACGAGCAGTACTTC
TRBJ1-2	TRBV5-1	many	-	CASSFGPGGAYGYTF	TGCGCCAGCAGCTTCGGCCCCGGGGGAGCCTATGGCTACACCTTC
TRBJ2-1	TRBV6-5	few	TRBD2	CASSYRGGGARNEQFF	TGTGCCAGCAGTTACCGAGGCGGGGGGGCCAGGAATGAGCAGTTCTTC
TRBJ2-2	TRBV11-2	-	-	CASSGANTGELFF	TGTGCCAGCAGCGGAGCGAACACCGGGGAGCTGTTTTTT
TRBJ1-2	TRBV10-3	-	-	CAISESNFGTHGYTF	TGTGCCATCAGTGAGTCGAATTTTGGGACTCATGGCTACACCTTC
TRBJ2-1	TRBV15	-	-	CATSTDAGNEQFF	TGTGCCACCAGCACTGACGCCGGGAATGAGCAGTTCTTC
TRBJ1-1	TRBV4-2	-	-	CASSLKSGGWPEAFF	TGTGCCAGCAGCCTCAAATCGGGGGGGTGGCCTGAAGCTTTCTTT
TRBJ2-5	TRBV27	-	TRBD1	CASSPRTGRETQYF	TGTGCCAGCAGTCCCCGGACAGGCCGGGAGACCCAGTACTTC
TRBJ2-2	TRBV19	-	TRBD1	CAPKTGGKTGELFF	TGTGCCCCCAAGACAGGGGGAAAAACCGGGGAGCTGTTTTTT
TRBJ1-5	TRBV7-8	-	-	CASSFTRGGIAQPQHF	TGTGCCAGCAGCTTCACTAGGGGAGGGATCGCTCAGCCCCAGCATTTT
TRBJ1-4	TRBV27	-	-	CASSLSYSSNEKLFF	TGTGCCAGCAGTTTATCATACTCTTCTAATGAAAAACTGTTTTTT
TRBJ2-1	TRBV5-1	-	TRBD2	CASSLLAGAPWINEQFF	TGCGCCAGCAGCTTACTAGCGGGGGCACCGTGGATCAATGAGCAGTTCTTC
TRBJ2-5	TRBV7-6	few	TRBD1	CASSLPRTGGEETQYF	TGTGCCAGCAGCTTACCCCGAACAGGGGGCGAAGAGACCCAGTACTTC
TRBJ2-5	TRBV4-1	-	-	CASSQGLVETQYF	TGCGCCAGCAGCCAAGGACTAGTGGAGACCCAGTACTTC
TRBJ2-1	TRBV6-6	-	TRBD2	CASSLAGGPYNEQFF	TGTGCCAGCAGCTTAGCGGGGGGGCCCTACAATGAGCAGTTCTTC
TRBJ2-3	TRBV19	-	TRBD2	CASSVQGFAGGRTDTQYF	TGTGCCAGTAGTGTTCAGGGATTTGCGGGGGGGCGGACAGATACGCAGTATTTT
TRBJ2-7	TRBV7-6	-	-	CASSPQQAGEQYF	TGTGCCAGCAGCCCTCAACAGGCCGGCGAGCAGTACTTC
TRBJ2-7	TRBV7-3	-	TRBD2	CASSPQPRLAGGSYEQYF	TGTGCCAGCAGCCCCCAGCCCCGACTAGCGGGGGGTTCCTACGAGCAGTACTTC
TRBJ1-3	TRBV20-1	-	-	CSANLGNTIYF	TGCAGTGCTAATCTGGGAAACACCATATATTTT
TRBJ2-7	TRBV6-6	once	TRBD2	CASRPRGGGYEQYF	TGTGCCAGCAGACCCCGGGGGGGCGGCTACGAGCAGTACTTC
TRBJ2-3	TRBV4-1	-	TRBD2	CASSQGPPGLANTDTQYF	TGCGCCAGCAGCCAGGGACCTCCGGGACTAGCAAACACAGATACGCAGTATTTT
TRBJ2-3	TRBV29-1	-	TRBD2	CSVNRLAGDTDTQYF	TGCAGCGTCAACCGACTAGCGGGAGACACAGATACGCAGTATTTT
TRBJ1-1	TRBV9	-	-	CASTYRENTEAFF	TGTGCCAGCACCTACAGGGAGAACACTGAAGCTTTCTTT
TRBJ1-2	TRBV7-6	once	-	CASSPAGGGYGYTF	TGTGCCAGCAGCCCGGCCGGGGGTGGCTATGGCTACACCTTC
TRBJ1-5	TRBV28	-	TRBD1	CASSLSAGGNQPQHF	TGTGCCAGCAGTTTATCGGCAGGGGGCAACCAGCCCCAGCATTTT
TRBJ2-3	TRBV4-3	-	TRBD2	CASSQDIRTSGGLADTQYF	TGCGCCAGCAGCCAGGACATCCGGACTAGCGGGGGGCTCGCAGATACGCAGTATTTT
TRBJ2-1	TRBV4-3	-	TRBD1	CASSQARQGAYEQFF	TGCGCCAGCAGCCAAGCCCGACAGGGGGCTTATGAGCAGTTCTTC
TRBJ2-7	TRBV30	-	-	CAWSRGSRNEQYF	TGTGCCTGGAGCCGCGGTTCTAGAAACGAGCAGTACTTC
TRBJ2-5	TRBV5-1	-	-	CASSLVAGETQYF	TGCGCCAGCAGCTTGGTCGCAGGGGAGACCCAGTACTTC
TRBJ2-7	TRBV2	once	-	CASSENVWGASSYEQYF	TGTGCCAGCAGTGAAAATGTGTGGGGAGCGAGCTCCTACGAGCAGTACTTC
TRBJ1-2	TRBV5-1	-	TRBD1	CASSSTGEDYGYTF	TGCGCCAGCAGCTCGACAGGGGAGGACTATGGCTACACCTTC